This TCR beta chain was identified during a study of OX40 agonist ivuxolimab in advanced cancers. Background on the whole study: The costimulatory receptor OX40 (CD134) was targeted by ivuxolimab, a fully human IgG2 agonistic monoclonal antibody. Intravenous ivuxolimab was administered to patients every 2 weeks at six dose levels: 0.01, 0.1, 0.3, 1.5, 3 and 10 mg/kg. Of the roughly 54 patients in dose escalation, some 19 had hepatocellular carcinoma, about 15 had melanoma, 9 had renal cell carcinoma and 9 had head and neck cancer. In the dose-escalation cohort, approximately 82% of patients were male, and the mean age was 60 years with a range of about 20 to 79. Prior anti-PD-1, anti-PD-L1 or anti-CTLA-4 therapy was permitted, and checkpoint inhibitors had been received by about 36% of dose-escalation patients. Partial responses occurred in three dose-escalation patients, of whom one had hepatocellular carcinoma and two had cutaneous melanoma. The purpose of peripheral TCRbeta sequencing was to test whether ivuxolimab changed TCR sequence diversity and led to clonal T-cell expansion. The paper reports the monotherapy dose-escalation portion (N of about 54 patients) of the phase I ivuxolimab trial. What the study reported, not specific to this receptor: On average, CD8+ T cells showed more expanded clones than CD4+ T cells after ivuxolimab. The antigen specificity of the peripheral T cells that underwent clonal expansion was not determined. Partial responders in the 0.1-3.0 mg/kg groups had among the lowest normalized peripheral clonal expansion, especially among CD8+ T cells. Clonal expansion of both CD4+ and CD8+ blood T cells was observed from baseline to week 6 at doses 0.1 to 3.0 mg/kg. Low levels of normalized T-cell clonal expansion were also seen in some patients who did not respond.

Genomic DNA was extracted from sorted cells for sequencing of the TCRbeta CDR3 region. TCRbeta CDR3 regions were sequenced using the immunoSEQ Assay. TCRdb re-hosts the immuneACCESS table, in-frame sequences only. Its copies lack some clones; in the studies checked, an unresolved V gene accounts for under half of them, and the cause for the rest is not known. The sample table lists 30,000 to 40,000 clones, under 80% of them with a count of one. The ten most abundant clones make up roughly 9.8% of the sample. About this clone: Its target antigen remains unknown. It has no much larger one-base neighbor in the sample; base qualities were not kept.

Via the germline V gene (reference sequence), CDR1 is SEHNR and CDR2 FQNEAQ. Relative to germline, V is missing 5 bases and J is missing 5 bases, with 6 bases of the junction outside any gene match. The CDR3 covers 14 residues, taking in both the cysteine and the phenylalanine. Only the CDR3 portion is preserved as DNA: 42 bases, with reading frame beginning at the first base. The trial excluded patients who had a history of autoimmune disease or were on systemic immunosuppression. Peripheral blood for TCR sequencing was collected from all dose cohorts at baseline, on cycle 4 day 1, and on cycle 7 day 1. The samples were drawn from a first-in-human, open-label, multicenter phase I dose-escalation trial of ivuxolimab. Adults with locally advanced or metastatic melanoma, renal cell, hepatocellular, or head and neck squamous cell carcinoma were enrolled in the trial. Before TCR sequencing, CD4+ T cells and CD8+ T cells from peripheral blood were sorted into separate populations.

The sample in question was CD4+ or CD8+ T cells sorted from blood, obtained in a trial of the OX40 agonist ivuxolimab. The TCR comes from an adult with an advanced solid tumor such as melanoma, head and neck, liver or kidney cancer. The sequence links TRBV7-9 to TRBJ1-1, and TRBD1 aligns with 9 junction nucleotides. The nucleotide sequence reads TGTGCCAGCAGCCAGATGGGGACAGGGACTGAAGCTTTCTTT. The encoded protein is CASSQMGTGTEAFF.